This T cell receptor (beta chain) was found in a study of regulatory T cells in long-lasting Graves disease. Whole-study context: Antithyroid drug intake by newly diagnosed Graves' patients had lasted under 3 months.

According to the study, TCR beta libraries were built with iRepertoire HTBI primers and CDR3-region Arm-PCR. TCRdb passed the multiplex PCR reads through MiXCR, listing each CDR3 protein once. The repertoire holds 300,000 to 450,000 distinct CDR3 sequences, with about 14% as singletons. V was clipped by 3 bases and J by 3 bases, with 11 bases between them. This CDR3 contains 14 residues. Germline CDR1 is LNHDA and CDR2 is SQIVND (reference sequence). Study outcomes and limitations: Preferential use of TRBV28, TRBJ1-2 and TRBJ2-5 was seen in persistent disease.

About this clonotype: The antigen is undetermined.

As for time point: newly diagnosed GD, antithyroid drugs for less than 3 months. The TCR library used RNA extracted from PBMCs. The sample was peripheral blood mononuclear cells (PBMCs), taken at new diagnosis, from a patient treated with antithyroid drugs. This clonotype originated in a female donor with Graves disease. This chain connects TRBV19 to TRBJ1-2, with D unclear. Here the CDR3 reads CASSMDENYYGYTF. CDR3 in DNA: TGTGCCAGTAGTATGGACGAGAATTACTATGGCTACACCTTC.